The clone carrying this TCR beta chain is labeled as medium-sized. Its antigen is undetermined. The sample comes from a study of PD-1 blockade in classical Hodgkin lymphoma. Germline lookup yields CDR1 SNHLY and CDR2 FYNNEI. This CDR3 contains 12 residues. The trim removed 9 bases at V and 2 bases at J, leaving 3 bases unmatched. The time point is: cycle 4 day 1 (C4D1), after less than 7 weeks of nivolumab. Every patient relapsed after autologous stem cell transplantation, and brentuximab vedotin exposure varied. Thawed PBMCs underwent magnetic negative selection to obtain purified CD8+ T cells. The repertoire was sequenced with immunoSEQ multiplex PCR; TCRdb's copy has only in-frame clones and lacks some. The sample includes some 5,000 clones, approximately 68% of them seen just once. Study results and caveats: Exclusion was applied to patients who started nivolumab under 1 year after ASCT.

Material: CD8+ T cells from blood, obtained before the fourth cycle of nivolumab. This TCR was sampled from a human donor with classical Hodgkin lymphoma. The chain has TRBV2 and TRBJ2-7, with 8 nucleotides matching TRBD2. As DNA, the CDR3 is TGTGCCAGAGACGGGGGGGCCTACGAGCAGTACTTC. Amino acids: CARDGGAYEQYF.